These T cell receptor beta chains were read from a single sample in a study of monozygotic twins with inflammatory bowel disease. After re-calling the 5' RACE reads, TCRdb lists one entry per CDR3 protein, DNA absent. Its table records about 300,000 distinct CDR3 sequences. Source material: blood. These receptors all come from a human donor with ulcerative colitis or Crohn's disease, or a healthy co-twin of an affected twin (not recorded which). Each CDR3 is given with its conserved first and last residue.

J,V,CDR3
TRBJ2-3,TRBV6-1,CATAPFGGSTDTQYF
TRBJ1-1,TRBV5-1,CASSLPGGTEAFF
TRBJ1-6,TRBV5-1,CASRPQSHSPLHF
TRBJ2-5,TRBV12-3/TRBV12-4,CASSFRTQETQYF
TRBJ2-7,TRBV4-3,CASSQRLAGSFEQYF
TRBJ2-5,TRBV5-1,CASSLASGSQETQYF
TRBJ2-7,TRBV4-2,CASSQVAESSYEQYF
TRBJ1-4,TRBV27,CASSSRTPLGRGGLANEKLFF
TRBJ2-5,TRBV21-1,CASSKVDRGDQETQYF
TRBJ2-1,TRBV4-3,CASSQDWRTRRNEQFF
TRBJ2-3,TRBV20-1,CSARAGELLRDSQYF
TRBJ2-2,TRBV9,CASSVGGTGELFF
TRBJ1-6,TRBV12-3/TRBV12-4,CASSLSSKGSPLHF
TRBJ2-6,TRBV25-1,CASSLAPTGHSGANVLTF
TRBJ2-5,TRBV24-1,CATSDLRDSSLETQYF
TRBJ2-2,TRBV14,CASSRSTGELFF
TRBJ2-1,TRBV2,CASRGDSFSSEQFF
TRBJ1-2,TRBV24-1,CATSDFGTGGEGYTF
TRBJ2-7,TRBV29-1,CSVRTGGYEQYF
TRBJ2-7,TRBV5-1,CASTLEGTSDEQYF
TRBJ2-1,TRBV6-1,CASRGDRSSYNEQFF
TRBJ2-4,TRBV18,CASSPPKGLAGAQAKNIQYF
TRBJ2-7,TRBV29-1,CSVGEWKKGYEQYF
TRBJ2-1,TRBV20-1,CSAPKGRGGHNEQFF
TRBJ2-1,TRBV29-1,CSAVRTGTSYNEQFF
TRBJ2-7,TRBV18,CASSRQASYEQYF
TRBJ1-1,TRBV2,CASSVKRMNTEAFF
TRBJ2-1,TRBV20-1,CSQLGIRSDEQFF
TRBJ2-7,TRBV7-9,CASSPRTSGSSYEQYF
TRBJ2-7,TRBV5-1,CASSMSSGSRYEQYF
TRBJ2-6,TRBV27,CASSLDRISSGANVLTF
TRBJ1-1,TRBV5-1,CASSSDTIPGTEAFF
TRBJ2-3,TRBV3-1,CASSWGDTQYF
TRBJ1-1,TRBV15,CATSFQGQGEGAFF
TRBJ2-1,TRBV4-2,CASSHVAGLADRNNEQFF
TRBJ2-5,TRBV5-6,CASSWRETQYF
TRBJ2-2,TRBV28,CASTTPGQYTGELFF
TRBJ2-3,TRBV5-1,CASNNDGRRDTQYF
TRBJ2-2,TRBV10-3,CAIRTGTSGEIGRHTGELFF
TRBJ2-5,TRBV4-3,CASSQDYPPGEETQYF
TRBJ2-7,TRBV12-3/TRBV12-4,CASSPGVRRYF
TRBJ1-1,TRBV7-2,CASSLADTGGGTEAFF
TRBJ1-1,TRBV3-1,CASSSRIAEAFF
TRBJ2-7,TRBV19,CASSRGTREVNEQYF